These 26 T cell receptor beta chains were sequenced from one sample in a study of regulatory T cells in long-lasting Graves disease. This sample's time point: newly diagnosed GD, antithyroid drugs for less than 3 months. From RNA extracted from PBMCs, the TCR library was made. HTBI primers from iRepertoire and Arm-PCR of CDR3 regions yielded the TCR beta libraries. TCRdb analysed the multiplex PCR reads with MiXCR anew, one entry per CDR3 protein. Here the sample spans more than 450,000 distinct CDR3 sequences, about 11% being singletons. This sample also appeared in a second study, on T cells in Graves' hyperthyroidism and ophthalmopathy.

This material consisted of peripheral blood mononuclear cells (PBMCs), taken at new diagnosis, from a patient treated with antithyroid drugs. These receptors all stem from a woman under 40 with Graves disease.

The gene calls are TRBV19 and TRBJ1-5, with 10 bases fitting TRBD1. The CDR3 has 18 amino acids. V lost 8 bases, J lost 3 bases, and 16 bases stayed unmatched. Germline lookup yields CDR1 LNHDA and CDR2 SQIVND (reference sequence). CDR3 region: CASRFRDRGFLANQPQHF. For the CDR3, the DNA is TGTGCCAGTCGATTCCGGGACAGGGGCTTCTTAGCCAATCAGCCCCAGCATTTT.

This clonotype was counted many times. The chain carries TRBV2 and TRBJ1-5; 10 nucleotides align to TRBD1. Germline CDR1 and CDR2: SNHLY and FYNNEI. The CDR3 is 13 amino acids. Losses at the gene ends were 8 bases for V and 5 bases for J; bases not matched to a gene: 3. CDR3: CASGGQGDQPQHF. The CDR3 DNA is TGTGCCAGCGGTGGACAGGGGGATCAGCCCCAGCATTTT.

This clonotype turned up a few times. V gene TRBV19 combines with J gene TRBJ1-5, with D tentatively TRBD1 (6 bases). V was shortened by 7 bases and J by 0 bases, with 13 bases between the two germline ends. The CDR3 covers 15 residues. CDR1 LNHDA and CDR2 SQIVND come from the germline V gene (reference sequence). The CDR3 protein is CASNGQPYSNQPQHF. Written as DNA, the CDR3 is TGTGCCAGTAATGGACAGCCTTATAGCAATCAGCCCCAGCATTTT.

There are many counts of this clonotype. The chain is built from TRBV2 and TRBJ1-2; D might be TRBD1 (6 bases). The CDR3 extends over 19 amino acids. Trimming left V 0 bases short and J 4 bases short, with 24 bases between. Per germline, CDR1 SNHLY and CDR2 FYNNEI. In nucleotides, the CDR3 is TGTGCCAGCAGTGAAGCGCATCTTGTCTCCGGACAGACTTTCTATGGCTACACCTTC. Encoded protein: CASSEAHLVSGQTFYGYTF.

This clonotype was detected many times. The chain is built from TRBV2 and TRBJ1-1; 11 positions match TRBD1. Germline CDR1 reads SNHLY; CDR2 reads FYNNEI. V shed 4 bases and J 0 bases; nucleotides not matched to a gene: 4. The CDR3 sequence is 16 residues long. The CDR3 is CASSGDRGGVNTEAFF. The DNA of the CDR3 is TGTGCCAGCAGTGGGGACAGGGGGGGCGTGAACACTGAAGCTTTCTTT.

This clonotype has only a few counts. The chain links TRBV20-1 to TRBJ2-7; D remains ambiguous. The CDR3 length is 14 residues. V was shortened by 7 bases and J by 4 bases, with 20 bases between the two germline ends. The germline V gene has CDR1 DFQATT and CDR2 SNEGSKA (reference sequence). CDR3 sequence (DNA): TGCAGTGTTCCCAAGCTAGGGCAGTTTTACGAGCAGTACTTC. Translated: CSVPKLGQFYEQYF.

This clonotype was found a few times. The junction differs from germline at one of its ends, possibly a read error. This rearrangement joins TRBV7-8 to TRBJ2-2; possibly TRBD2 for D (6 bases). The CDR3 totals 15 residues. Germline values: CDR1 SGHVS, CDR2 FQNEAQ. This CDR3 is CASSLAEAYTGELFF. CDR3 in DNA: TGTGCCAGCAGTTTAGCGGAGGCTTACACCGGGGAGCTGTTTTTT.

In its sample, this clonotype was seen many times. CDR3 sequence (DNA): TGTGCCATCAGGCCAGCGGGAGGGCCCCAAGAGACCCAGTACTTC. Encoded protein: CAIRPAGGPQETQYF. The chain combines TRBV10-3 with TRBJ2-5, with TRBD2 identical over 10 bases. V shed 6 bases and J 1 base; nucleotides not matched to a gene: 5. Germline assignment: CDR1 ENHRY and CDR2 SYGVKD. The CDR3 consists of 15 residues.

V gene TRBV18 combines with J gene TRBJ2-1; 10 nucleotides line up with TRBD2. Germline loops: CDR1 KGHSH, CDR2 LQKENI. This CDR3 is 15 amino acids long. Trimming at V came to 6 bases and at J to 9 bases, leaving 11 bases not matched to a gene. In DNA, the CDR3 is TGTGCCAGCTCTCGTACTAGCGGGACTCGAGGTGAGCAGTTCTTC. Translated: CASSRTSGTRGEQFF.

This clonotype was recorded many times. The gene calls are TRBV20-1 and TRBJ2-3; 8 bases are a match to TRBD1. Germline lookup yields CDR1 DFQATT and CDR2 SNEGSKA (reference sequence). This CDR3 spans 15 amino acids. V lost 6 bases to trimming and J lost 3 bases; unmatched junction nucleotides: 11. CDR3 in DNA: TGCAGTGCGTACGACAGGGGAGGAAATACAGATACGCAGTATTTT. Its protein is CSAYDRGGNTDTQYF.

This clonotype was detected many times. The rearrangement uses TRBV20-1 and TRBJ2-1, with D perhaps being TRBD1 or TRBD2 (5 bases each). V lost 1 base and J lost 6, with 19 bases in between. This CDR3 is built from 16 residues. Per germline, CDR1 DFQATT and CDR2 SNEGSKA (reference sequence). CDR3 bases: TGCAGTGCTAGAGGCCTTCGGCGGTCGGGGCTCAATGAGCAGTTCTTC. As protein: CSARGLRRSGLNEQFF.

This clonotype has at least ten counts. This chain connects TRBV9 to TRBJ2-1; no firm D call. Trimming cost V 5 bases and J 7 bases, with 7 bases left between them. The germline CDR1 and CDR2 sequences are SGDLS and YYNGEE. CDR3 length equals 11 residues. CDR3 in amino acids: CASRSDNEQFF. The CDR3 DNA is TGTGCCAGCAGGAGTGATAATGAGCAGTTCTTC. The whole variable domain, remainder taken from reference TRBV9 and TRBJ2-1, is DSGVTQTPKHLITATGQRVTLRCSPRSGDLSVYWYQQSLDQGLQFLIQYYNGEERAKGNILERFSAQQFPDLHSELNLSSLELGDSALYFCASRSDNEQFFGPGTRLTVL.

This clonotype was found many times. This chain connects TRBV20-1 to TRBJ2-4, with 8 bases that match TRBD2. Per the germline V gene, CDR1 is DFQATT and CDR2 is SNEGSKA (reference sequence). CDR3 length: 16 residues. V was clipped by 3 bases and J by 0 bases; unmatched bases: 7. CDR3 nucleotide sequence: TGCAGTGCTAGTCGAGGCGGGAGGACAGCCAAAAACATTCAGTACTTC. The encoded protein is CSASRGGRTAKNIQYF.

As for this clonotype: A read error may be the cause here, since a much bigger clone is one base away. This chain links TRBV9 with TRBJ2-5, with D unresolved. The J call could be wrong; TRBJ2-7 is a better fit for the DNA end. The CDR3 consists of 14 residues. Germline CDR1 reads SGDLS; CDR2 reads YYNGEE. Written as DNA, the CDR3 is TGTGCCAGCAGCGTATACAGCCAGGCGCCCGAGCAGTACTTC. This codes for CASSVYSQAPEQYF.

This clonotype was counted at least ten times. The chain is built from TRBV6-1 and TRBJ1-1, with D unresolved. The germline gives CDR1 MNHNS, CDR2 SASEGT. This CDR3 contains 12 residues. Trimming pared 6 bases from V and 11 bases from J, leaving 16 bases between. The CDR3 sequence is CASRSGDINAFF. CDR3 DNA: TGTGCCAGCAGATCCGGAGACATAAACGCTTTCTTT.

This clonotype has just a few counts. The rearrangement links TRBV7-9 to TRBJ1-5; D unresolved. The CDR3 is made up of 12 amino acids. V lost 2 bases and J 4 bases, leaving 3 bases between the germline ends. Germline V gene lookup returns CDR1 SEHNR and CDR2 FQNEAQ (reference sequence). The CDR3 coding sequence is TGTGCCAGCAGCTTACAGAATCAGCCCCAGCATTTT. As protein: CASSLQNQPQHF.

This chain links TRBV7-9 with TRBJ2-2; D possibly corresponds to TRBD2 (6 bases). V lost 5 bases and J lost 5, with 12 bases in between. The CDR3 contains 14 residues. Germline V CDR1 and CDR2: SEHNR, FQNEAQ (reference sequence). The CDR3 DNA follows: TGTGCCAGCAGCCCCGGGGCGGGGACCGGGGAGCTGTTTTTT. This translates into CASSPGAGTGELFF.

The V call is TRBV19, the J call TRBJ2-3; D is uncertain. Germline CDR1 is LNHDA and CDR2 is SQIVND (reference sequence). Between the trimmed V and J ends, which lost 3 bases and 4 bases, there was a span of 5 bases. This CDR3 region has 12 residues. CDR3 protein: CASSMAADTQYF. Written as DNA, the CDR3 is TGTGCCAGTAGTATGGCGGCAGATACGCAGTATTTT.

This clonotype has a count of ten or more. This chain connects TRBV20-1 to TRBJ2-3, with TRBD2 as a possible D gene (5 bases). V was shortened by 4 bases and J by 0 bases, with 14 bases between the two germline ends. The CDR3 runs to 15 residues. Germline V gene sequence: CDR1 DFQATT, CDR2 SNEGSKA (reference sequence). This chain's CDR3 is CSATSRVTSTDTQYF. DNA for the CDR3: TGCAGTGCTACGTCGCGGGTTACTAGCACAGATACGCAGTATTTT.

In the case of this clonotype: A much larger clone differs from this one at a single base, so this may be a read error. This rearrangement joins TRBV20-1 to TRBJ2-7; D is unresolved. This CDR3 comprises 15 residues. The germline V gene encodes CDR1 DFQATT and CDR2 SNEGSKA (reference sequence). Here the CDR3 reads CSARDRISLSYERYF. The CDR3, as DNA: TGCAGTGCTAGAGATAGGATTTCCCTCTCCTACGAGCGGTACTTC.

This clonotype was counted at least ten times. The rearrangement links TRBV24-1 to TRBJ1-2; 9 nucleotides align to TRBD1. The CDR3 contains 15 residues. V lost 1 base, J lost 4 bases, and 3 bases stayed unmatched. CDR1 is KGHDR and CDR2 is SFDVKD in the germline V gene. The CDR3 DNA sequence: TGTGCCACCAGTGATTTTACAGGGGGCATCTATGGCTACACCTTC. Protein sequence: CATSDFTGGIYGYTF.

This clonotype was seen many times. This chain uses TRBV7-2 with TRBJ1-2, with a weak D call TRBD1 (6 bases). CDR1 SGHTA and CDR2 FQGNSA come from the germline V gene. V lost 5 bases, J lost 2 bases, and 12 bases lay in between. The CDR3 has 14 amino acids. The CDR3 protein is CASSLQTGNYGYTF. The CDR3 nucleotides are TGTGCCAGCAGCCTACAAACAGGGAACTATGGCTACACCTTC.

This clonotype was observed at least ten times. The chain recombines TRBV30 with TRBJ2-5; D perhaps matches TRBD2 (5 bases). This CDR3 has 15 amino acids. Germline loops: CDR1 GTSNPN, CDR2 SVGIG (reference sequence). V was clipped by 1 base and J by 4 bases, with 16 bases between them. CDR3 sequence (DNA): TGTGCCTGGAGTGCGGCCGGGTCGGGAAGAGAGACCCAGTACTTC. It translates to CAWSAAGSGRETQYF.

This clonotype was recorded at least ten times. This sequence joins TRBV10-2 and TRBJ2-5, with D possibly being TRBD1 or TRBD2 (5 bases each). Germline CDR1 reads WSHSY; CDR2 reads SAAADI. The CDR3 contains 14 residues. Trimming removed 8 bases at V and 4 bases at J, with 17 bases between. The CDR3 coding sequence is TGCGCCAGCTCCTTCGGTGGGGGTTTAGAGACCCAGTACTTC. Translating it yields CASSFGGGLETQYF.

The rearrangement uses TRBV4-3 and TRBJ2-2, with D possibly TRBD1 on 5 matching bases. Trimming stripped 4 bases from V and 4 bases from J, with 19 bases between. The germline V gene has CDR1 LGHNA and CDR2 YSLEER. The CDR3 extends over 17 amino acids. The CDR3 DNA is TGCGCCAGCAGCCCGGATCCAAGGGGAATCGGCACCGGGGAGCTGTTTTTT. Encoded protein: CASSPDPRGIGTGELFF.

This clonotype was seen many times. V usage is TRBV7-2 and J usage is TRBJ2-1; no clear D gene. V was pared by 4 bases and J by 9 bases, with 13 bases between. The CDR3 sequence is 13 residues long. Per germline, CDR1 SGHTA and CDR2 FQGNSA. The CDR3 here is CASSYSGRGEQFF. DNA of the CDR3: TGTGCCAGCAGCTACTCAGGAAGAGGTGAGCAGTTCTTC.